The clone carrying this T cell receptor beta chain occurred a few times. The CDR3 is 14 residues long. V shed 2 bases, J shed 7 bases, and the junction held 6 bases outside the gene matches. Germline lookup yields CDR1 SGHTA and CDR2 FQGTGA. The source of the sample is a study of blood T cell repertoires in COVID-19. On the study more broadly: Whether acute or convalescent, the COVID-19 samples came from the United States, Italy and Spain.

Sequencing used immunoSEQ multiplex PCR; TCRdb keeps in-frame clones, though not all of them. The table shows roughly 130,000 clones, with about 82% occurring only once. The chain links TRBV7-3 to TRBJ2-7, with 9 bases identical to TRBD2. The TCR originated in a man aged 55 to 70 with active or convalescent COVID-19. Material: peripheral blood. CDR3: CASSLAGGPGEQYF. The CDR3 bases are TGTGCCAGCAGCTTAGCGGGAGGGCCGGGGGAGCAGTACTTC.